The rows below give T cell receptor beta chains drawn from one sample of a study of shared clonotypes between healthy human individuals. TCRdb's copy holds only in-frame clones and misses some; the assay was immunoSEQ multiplex PCR. The sample comprises 550,000 to 750,000 clones, 92% of which are singletons, and nearly 25% rests with the top ten. Sequenced input: naive CD8+ T cells sorted from blood. The receptors originated from a young man in good health. Both conserved end residues are part of each CDR3. A D gene is named only where the DNA matches it firmly. Where a row states a size, it is once, few, many or the class of an expanded clone; other rows omit it.

J: TRBJ2-1
D: TRBD2
size: once
V: TRBV19
CDR3: CASSHWGTSSYNEQFF
DNA: TGTGCCAGTAGCCACTGGGGGACTAGTTCCTACAATGAGCAGTTCTTC

J: TRBJ2-7
D: NA
size: NA
V: TRBV11-2
CDR3: CASSLVGTARYEQYF
DNA: TGTGCCAGCAGCTTAGTTGGGACCGCTCGCTACGAGCAGTACTTC

J: TRBJ2-2
D: NA
size: NA
V: TRBV29-1
CDR3: CSVEAGTPGELFF
DNA: TGCAGCGTTGAGGCCGGAACTCCCGGGGAGCTGTTTTTT

J: TRBJ2-7
D: NA
size: once
V: TRBV7-9
CDR3: CASSSTRARDEQYF
DNA: TGTGCCAGCAGCTCCACCCGGGCCCGAGACGAGCAGTACTTC

J: TRBJ2-7
D: TRBD2
size: NA
V: TRBV5-6
CDR3: CASRLAGVYEQYF
DNA: TGTGCCAGCAGACTAGCGGGAGTCTACGAGCAGTACTTC

J: TRBJ2-3
D: TRBD2
size: NA
V: TRBV4-2
CDR3: CASSQAWREVGGDTQYF
DNA: TGTGCCAGCAGCCAAGCTTGGCGGGAGGTGGGGGGAGATACGCAGTATTTT

J: TRBJ1-1
D: NA
size: NA
V: TRBV4-3
CDR3: CASSQDLVTLEAFF
DNA: TGCGCCAGCAGCCAAGATTTGGTCACCTTAGAAGCTTTCTTT

J: TRBJ1-5
D: TRBD1
size: NA
V: TRBV15
CDR3: CATTMTGGAGQPQHF
DNA: TGTGCCACCACCATGACAGGGGGCGCGGGGCAGCCCCAGCATTTT

J: TRBJ1-1
D: NA
size: NA
V: TRBV16
CDR3: CASSQRTEGNTEAFF
DNA: TGTGCCAGCAGCCAAAGGACAGAAGGGAACACTGAAGCTTTCTTT

J: TRBJ2-7
D: TRBD1
size: NA
V: TRBV4-1
CDR3: CASSARGQGGSYEQYF
DNA: TGCGCCAGCAGCGCACGAGGACAGGGTGGATCCTACGAGCAGTACTTC

J: TRBJ1-1
D: TRBD1
size: NA
V: TRBV7-9
CDR3: CASSHRQGLGDTEAFF
DNA: TGTGCCAGCAGCCATAGACAGGGACTAGGGGACACTGAAGCTTTCTTT

J: TRBJ2-7
D: NA
size: NA
V: TRBV28
CDR3: CASSRLAGQGYEQYF
DNA: TGTGCCAGCAGCCGTCTAGCGGGACAGGGGTACGAGCAGTACTTC

J: TRBJ2-3
D: NA
size: NA
V: TRBV6-6
CDR3: CASRPDGGEGTDTQYF
DNA: TGTGCCAGCAGGCCAGACGGGGGCGAGGGCACAGATACGCAGTATTTT

J: TRBJ2-1
D: NA
size: NA
V: TRBV27
CDR3: CASSFAGTYNEQFF
DNA: TGTGCCAGCAGTTTCGCAGGGACCTACAATGAGCAGTTCTTC

J: TRBJ2-5
D: NA
size: once
V: TRBV27
CDR3: CASSWLPGGQETQYF
DNA: TGTGCCAGCAGTTGGCTCCCAGGAGGCCAAGAGACCCAGTACTTC

J: TRBJ2-7
D: NA
size: NA
V: TRBV2
CDR3: CASSGNPYEQYF
DNA: TGTGCCAGCAGTGGCAACCCCTACGAGCAGTACTTC